A selection of T cell receptor beta chains follows, all from one sample in a study of cytomegalovirus exposure and HLA in healthy donors. Measured with immunoSEQ multiplex PCR; TCRdb has only the in-frame clones, and not every one. The repertoire holds approximately 190,000 clones, with approximately 78% as singletons. Source material: PBMCs. The source of these receptors is a woman aged 50 to 65 in good health and CMV-seropositive. Both conserved end residues are part of each CDR3. Each record gives: V gene, CDR3 length, J gene, clone size, D gene, CDR3 DNA, CDR3 protein. The D gene is left open where the match is weak. Clone size is stated in some rows and not others, as once, few, many or a class when expanded.

TRBV5-1	15	TRBJ2-5	.	TRBD2	TGCGCCAGCAGCTCTGGGCCGGGAGGCGAAGAGACCCAGTACTTC	CASSSGPGGEETQYF
TRBV9	14	TRBJ2-1	few	.	TGTGCCAGCAGCGTAGTAGGGGGGGTGAATGAGCAGTTCTTC	CASSVVGGVNEQFF
TRBV28	14	TRBJ1-5	.	.	TGTGCCAGCAGTTTTACAGATAGCAATCAGCCCCAGCATTTT	CASSFTDSNQPQHF
TRBV7-9	15	TRBJ2-1	.	TRBD2	TGTGCCAGCAGCTTAGTCGCGGGAGGGCCGCGGGAGCAGTTCTTC	CASSLVAGGPREQFF
TRBV7-9	15	TRBJ2-7	.	TRBD2	TGTGCCAGCAGCCCGGAGACTAGCGGGAGTCACGAGCAGTACTTC	CASSPETSGSHEQYF
TRBV30	15	TRBJ1-2	.	TRBD1	TGTGCCTGGAGTTCGGTAATAGGGGGCCACTATGGCTACACCTTC	CAWSSVIGGHYGYTF
TRBV28	15	TRBJ2-2	.	TRBD1	TGTGCCAGTTCCTCGGGACAGTACGACACCGGGGAGCTGTTTTTT	CASSSGQYDTGELFF
TRBV6-4	13	TRBJ1-5	.	.	TGTGCCATCCTTCCTGACGGGAAACAGCCCCAGCATTTT	CAILPDGKQPQHF
TRBV6-5	13	TRBJ1-5	once	.	TGTGCCAGCAGTTCCCGGGGATCCCAGCCCCAGCATTTT	CASSSRGSQPQHF
TRBV10-3	14	TRBJ1-1	.	TRBD1	TGTGCCATCAGTGAGGGCAGGGGGCGAACTGAAGCTTTCTTT	CAISEGRGRTEAFF
TRBV21-1	11	TRBJ1-1	.	.	TGTGCCAGCATCCGTCCGGGGGATGCTTTCTTT	CASIRPGDAFF
TRBV7-2	16	TRBJ1-6	.	TRBD1	TGTGCCAGCCGACAGGGGGGTGATAGGTTCGATTCACCCCTCCACTTT	CASRQGGDRFDSPLHF
TRBV18	16	TRBJ2-1	few	TRBD1	TGTGCCAGCTCACAGGGCGGGACAGGGGGTATCGGTGAGCAGTTCTTC	CASSQGGTGGIGEQFF
TRBV7-2	14	TRBJ1-2	.	TRBD1	TGTGCCAGCAGCCGGGACAGGGGAGGGGATGGCTACACCTTC	CASSRDRGGDGYTF
TRBV7-8	15	TRBJ1-2	few	.	TGTGCCAGCAGCCCTTTAGAGGGCGGTAACTATGGCTACACCTTC	CASSPLEGGNYGYTF
TRBV7-9	17	TRBJ2-7	few	.	TGTGCCAGCAGCTTAGATCCAGGGGGGAGAGGCTCCTACGAGCAGTACTTC	CASSLDPGGRGSYEQYF
TRBV4-1	16	TRBJ2-2	.	TRBD2	TGCGCCAGCAGCCAATGGGGGGGGTCGAACACCGGGGAGCTGTTTTTT	CASSQWGGSNTGELFF
TRBV7-6	15	TRBJ2-7	few	.	TGTGCCAGCAGCTTAGGTGTGGGGGGTACCTACGAGCAGTACTTC	CASSLGVGGTYEQYF
TRBV5-1	20	TRBJ2-1	.	TRBD2	TGCGCCAGCAGCGGCAGGACTAGCGGGAGGGAATCGGGCTACTACAATGAGCAGTTCTTC	CASSGRTSGRESGYYNEQFF
TRBV5-1	16	TRBJ2-1	.	TRBD2	TGCGCCAGCAGCCCCGGGGGAGCGGGGCCGCACAATGAGCAGTTCTTC	CASSPGGAGPHNEQFF
TRBV19	15	TRBJ1-5	once	TRBD1	TGTGCCAGTAGTATTAGGACAGGCACCGATCAGCCCCAGCATTTT	CASSIRTGTDQPQHF
TRBV5-1	16	TRBJ1-1	.	TRBD1	TGCGCCAGCAGCTTGGTAGGGACAGCAAGTTACACTGAAGCTTTCTTT	CASSLVGTASYTEAFF
TRBV11-3	13	TRBJ2-2	.	.	TGTGCCAGCAGACGGACACACACCGGGGAGCTGTTTTTT	CASRRTHTGELFF